This T cell receptor beta chain emerged from a study of radiation and T cells in renal cell carcinoma. The overall study: Nephrectomy followed 15 Gy stereotactic body radiation by 4 weeks.

The time point denotes: blood 2 weeks post-SBRT. The treatment here: 15 Gy SBRT to primary tumor, nephrectomy 4 weeks later. Repertoires were generated with immunoSEQ multiplex PCR, while TCRdb's copy carries only in-frame clones and drops some. The sample has 100,000 to 150,000 clones, about 81% seen once; the top ten hold 5% to 6.5%. The ends were cut back, 5 bases at V and 12 bases at J, with 23 bases in the middle. CDR3 length: 14 residues. The germline V gene encodes CDR1 SGHRS and CDR2 YFSETQ. Specimen: blood, collected from a patient whose treatment included radiotherapy and nephrectomy. The genes are TRBV5-1 and TRBJ1-2, with a weak D call TRBD1 (5 bases). The source of this sequence is a man in his fifties or sixties with renal cell carcinoma. CDR3 nucleotides: TGCGCCAGCAGAGAACCCGACAGATCTATGTCGGACACCTTC. Amino acids: CASREPDRSMSDTF.